This T cell receptor beta chain derives from a study of blood T cell repertoires in COVID-19. Study information: T cells, B-cell-depleted T cells, or PBMCs provided the cDNA or gDNA that served as material.

The CDR3 is made up of 12 amino acids. Per the germline V gene, CDR1 is LGHDT and CDR2 is YNNKEL (reference sequence). The V gene lost 1 base and the J gene lost 9 bases, with 9 bases spanning the gap. Using immunoSEQ multiplex PCR, the repertoire was profiled, and TCRdb retains in-frame clones only, with some absent. Of about 190,000 clones detected, roughly 86% appear once; the ten largest clones hold 5% to 7%. The sample was PBMCs or T cells enriched from blood (not recorded which). The sequence was collected from a man aged 35 to 55 with acute COVID-19. The chain joins TRBV3-1 (or the pseudogene TRBV3-2) to TRBJ1-2; possibly TRBD1 for D (5 bases). CDR3 residues: CASSQARQCYTF. The CDR3, as DNA: TGTGCCAGCAGCCAAGCCAGACAGTGCTACACCTTC.